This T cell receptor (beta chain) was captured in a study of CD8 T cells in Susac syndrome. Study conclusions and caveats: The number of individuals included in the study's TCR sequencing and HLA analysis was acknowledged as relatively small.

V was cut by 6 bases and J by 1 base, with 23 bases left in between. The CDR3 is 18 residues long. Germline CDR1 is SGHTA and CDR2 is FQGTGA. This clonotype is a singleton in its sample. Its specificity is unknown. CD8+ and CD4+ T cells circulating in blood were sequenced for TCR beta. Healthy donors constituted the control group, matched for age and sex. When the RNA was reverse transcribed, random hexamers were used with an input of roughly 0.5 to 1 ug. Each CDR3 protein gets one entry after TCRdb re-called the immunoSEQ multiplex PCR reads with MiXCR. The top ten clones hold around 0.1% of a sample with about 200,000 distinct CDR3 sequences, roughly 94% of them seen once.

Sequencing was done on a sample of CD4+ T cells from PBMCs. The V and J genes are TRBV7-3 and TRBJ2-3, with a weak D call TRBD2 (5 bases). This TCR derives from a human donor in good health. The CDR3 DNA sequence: TGTGCCAGCAGGCTTACCCCCTCTAGCATCTCTGGCACAGATACGCAGTATTTT. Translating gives CASRLTPSSISGTDTQYF.